Each of the 9 T cell receptor beta chains below was sequenced from the same sample in a study of cytomegalovirus exposure and HLA in healthy donors. Clones were read by immunoSEQ multiplex PCR, and TCRdb kept only the in-frame ones, dropping some. Among 90,000 to 120,000 clones listed, almost 96% were seen once. Sequencing was carried out using PBMCs. The receptors shown here come from a woman aged 18-30 years in good health and CMV-seronegative.

The chain carries TRBV6-5 and TRBJ2-5; D not certain. The CDR3 is 12 amino acids. V lost 4 bases and J lost 5, with 8 bases in between. CDR1 MNHEY and CDR2 SVGAGI come from the germline V gene. CDR3 residues: CASSSGRETQYF. The CDR3 DNA follows: TGTGCCAGCAGTTCCGGCAGGGAGACCCAGTACTTC.

This chain joins TRBV6-1 and TRBJ1-1; D might be TRBD1 (5 bases). CDR3 length equals 14 residues. The V gene lost 6 bases and the J gene lost 0 bases, with 11 bases spanning the gap. The germline V gene has CDR1 MNHNS and CDR2 SASEGT. DNA of the CDR3: TGTGCCAGCAGCAACAGGCAATTGAACACTGAAGCTTTCTTT. Its translation: CASSNRQLNTEAFF.

This sequence joins TRBV4-1 and TRBJ2-3, with a weak D call TRBD1 (6 bases). The CDR3 extends over 15 amino acids. Germline V gene data show CDR1 as MGHRA and CDR2 as YSYEKL. With 4 bases removed from V and 1 base from J, the gap between germline ends came to 12 bases. The DNA of the CDR3 is TGCGCCAGCAGCCCAAAACAGGGAGGCACAGATACGCAGTATTTT. Protein product: CASSPKQGGTDTQYF.

The chain links TRBV18 to TRBJ2-1, with a weak D call TRBD1 (5 bases). This CDR3 is 15 amino acids long. The V gene's germline CDR1 is KGHSH and CDR2 LQKENI. V was pared by 3 bases and J by 3 bases, with 12 bases between. The CDR3 DNA is TGTGCCAGCTCACCTCTAGGGGCAGACTACAATGAGCAGTTCTTC. Translated: CASSPLGADYNEQFF.

The chain combines TRBV2 with TRBJ1-5; D remains ambiguous. Trimming removed 4 bases from V and 5 bases from J, with 12 bases in between. CDR3 size: 14 residues. Germline V lookup: CDR1 SNHLY, CDR2 FYNNEI. CDR3 coding DNA: TGTGCCAGCAGTGTAGAATTGAATGATCAGCCCCAGCATTTT. It encodes CASSVELNDQPQHF.

The chain carries TRBV27 and TRBJ1-6; 8 positions match TRBD1. The CDR3 totals 15 residues. Trimming took 2 bases from V and 10 from J; bases not matched to a gene: 7. Germline loops: CDR1 MNHEY, CDR2 SMNVEV (reference sequence). The DNA of the CDR3 is TGTGCCAGCAGTTTAAGGGGACAGGACGCATCACCCCTCCACTTT. Its protein product is CASSLRGQDASPLHF.

The chain combines TRBV18 with TRBJ2-7, with a weak D call TRBD1 (6 bases). CDR1 KGHSH and CDR2 LQKENI come from the germline V gene. Between the trimmed V and J ends, which lost 4 bases and 2 bases, there was a span of 12 bases. The CDR3 covers 14 residues. CDR3 DNA: TGTGCCAGCTCACACGACAGGTTGACCTACGAGCAGTACTTC. As protein: CASSHDRLTYEQYF.

This rearrangement joins TRBV11-1 to TRBJ2-7, with a tentative D call TRBD2 (6 bases). Germline V gene lookup returns CDR1 SGHAT and CDR2 FQDESV (reference sequence). The V end was cut by 1 base, the J end by 7 bases, with 17 bases between. This CDR3 has 15 residues. Here the CDR3 DNA reads TGTGCCAGCAGCTTAGTACTAGCCCCTATCGGTGAGCAGTACTTC. Its protein is CASSLVLAPIGEQYF.

V is TRBV5-1 and J is TRBJ2-5, with TRBD1 matching 8 bases. The trim removed 0 bases at V and 4 bases at J, leaving 5 bases unmatched. The CDR3 has 15 residues. The germline CDR1 and CDR2 sequences are SGHRS and YFSETQ. The chain's CDR3 is CASSLGSGGSETQYF. Here the CDR3 DNA reads TGCGCCAGCAGCTTGGGGTCAGGGGGCTCAGAGACCCAGTACTTC.